The clone carrying this T cell receptor (beta chain) is medium-sized within its sample. Its antigen is still unknown. This entry comes from a study of T-cell memory formation after mild COVID-19. Turning to the study itself: The two donors had largely donor-specific TCR clusters. Overall study findings and caveats: Balance between CD4 and CD8 was seen in clones contracting day 15 to 85, and a CD4+ lean was seen in later expanders. Some SARS-CoV-2-responding clones were already detected in memory before infection. In second-wave clones peaking day 37, SARS-CoV-2 specificity remained unconfirmed.

In TCRdb, the 5' RACE reads were re-called with MiXCR into one record per CDR3 protein. The table includes tens of thousands of distinct CDR3 sequences, 9.5% to 15% detected once. Germline trimming cut 0 bases from V and 1 base from J; bases unmatched to any gene: 1. The germline CDR1 and CDR2 sequences are LGHNA and YNFKEQ. The CDR3 loop spans 16 amino acids. The TCR comes from a man between 18 and 35 years old who had mild COVID-19 (a few samples of this study predate the infection). Cell type and time point are not known. J is TRBJ2-3 and V is TRBV4-2, with 10 bases aligning to TRBD2. Sequenced material: PBMCs or a T cell subset sorted from them (not recorded which). CDR3 sequence: CASSQDLAGGTDTQYF. As DNA, the CDR3 is TGTGCCAGCAGCCAAGATCTAGCGGGGGGCACAGATACGCAGTATTTT.